Sequencing of this TCR beta chain was carried out in a study of cytomegalovirus exposure and HLA in healthy donors. Vbeta (60) and Jbeta (13) primers were used in the PCR. Here immunoSEQ multiplex PCR was the method, and the copy in TCRdb shows in-frame clones only, minus some. Found here are 200,000 to 250,000 clones; the top ten clones hold 1.1%. Findings and caveats of the study: Association of a missense DCLRE1C variant with TCR beta V- and J-gene trimming was reported in a later analysis. HLA alleles were associated with 18,000 or so TCR beta sequences in a later analysis at 0.05 false discovery rate.

As regards this clone: Its target is not known.

The specimen was PBMCs. This clonotype was obtained from a girl aged 2-10 years in good health and CMV-seropositive.

The CDR3 loop is CASPPEGSGANVLTF. The CDR3 DNA reads TGTGCCAGCCCCCCGGAGGGATCTGGGGCCAACGTCCTGACTTTC. The genes are TRBV7-9 and TRBJ2-6; possibly TRBD2 for D (6 bases). The CDR3 runs 15 residues. Germline V lookup: CDR1 SEHNR, CDR2 FQNEAQ (reference sequence). Trimming shortened V by 8 bases and J by 1 base, and 12 bases separated the two germline ends.